This TCR beta chain is from a study of immune evolution from preneoplasia to lung adenocarcinoma. CDR3 length: 15 amino acids. Trimming cost V 5 bases and J 1 base, with 14 bases left between them. Germline V gene lookup returns CDR1 SGHVS and CDR2 FQNEAQ. Sequencing used immunoSEQ multiplex PCR; TCRdb keeps in-frame clones, though not all of them. The sample has about 5,700 clones, about four fifths seen once. Between the mid-2010s and the late 2010s, patients underwent resection in Japan or China. Macro-dissection enriched premalignant or tumor cells before nucleic acid extraction. This sequence originates from a person between 60 and 80 years old with lung adenocarcinoma. The sample comprised FFPE minimally invasive lung adenocarcinoma tissue. The chain recombines TRBV7-8 with TRBJ1-2, with a tentative D call TRBD1 (5 bases). CDR3 DNA sequence: TGTGCCAGCAGCCCCCCGGGGGGGGGTAACTATGGCTACACCTTC. Its translation: CASSPPGGGNYGYTF.